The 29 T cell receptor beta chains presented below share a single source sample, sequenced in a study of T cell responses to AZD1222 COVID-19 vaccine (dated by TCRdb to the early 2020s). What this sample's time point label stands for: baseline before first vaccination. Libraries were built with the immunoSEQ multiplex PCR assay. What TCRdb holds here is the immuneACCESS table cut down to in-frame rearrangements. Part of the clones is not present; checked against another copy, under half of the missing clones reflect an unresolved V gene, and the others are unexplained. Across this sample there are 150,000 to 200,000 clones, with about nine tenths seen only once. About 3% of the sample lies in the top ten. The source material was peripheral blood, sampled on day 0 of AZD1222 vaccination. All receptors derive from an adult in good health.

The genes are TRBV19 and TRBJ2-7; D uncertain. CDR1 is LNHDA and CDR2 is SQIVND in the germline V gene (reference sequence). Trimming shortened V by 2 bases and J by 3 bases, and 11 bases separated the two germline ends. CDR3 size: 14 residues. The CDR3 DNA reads TGTGCCAGTAGTATAAATCTAAACCACTACGAGCAGTACTTC. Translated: CASSINLNHYEQYF.

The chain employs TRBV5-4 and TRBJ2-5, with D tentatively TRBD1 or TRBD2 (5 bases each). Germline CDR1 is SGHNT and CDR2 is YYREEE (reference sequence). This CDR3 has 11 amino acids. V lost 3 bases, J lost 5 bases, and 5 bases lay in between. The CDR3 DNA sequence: TGTGCCAGCAGCTGGGGGGAGACCCAGTACTTC. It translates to CASSWGETQYF.

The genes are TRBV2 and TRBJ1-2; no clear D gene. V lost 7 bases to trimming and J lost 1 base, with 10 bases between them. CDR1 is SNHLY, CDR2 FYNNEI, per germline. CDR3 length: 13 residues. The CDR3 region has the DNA TGTGCCAGCAATAGGGATATTAACTATGGCTACACCTTC. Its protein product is CASNRDINYGYTF.

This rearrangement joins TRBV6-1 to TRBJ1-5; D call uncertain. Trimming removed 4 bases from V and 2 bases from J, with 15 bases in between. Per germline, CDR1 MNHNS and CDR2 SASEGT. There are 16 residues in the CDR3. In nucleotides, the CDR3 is TGTGCCAGCAGTGGAGGGCACAGCGGGGGCAATCAGCCCCAGCATTTT. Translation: CASSGGHSGGNQPQHF.

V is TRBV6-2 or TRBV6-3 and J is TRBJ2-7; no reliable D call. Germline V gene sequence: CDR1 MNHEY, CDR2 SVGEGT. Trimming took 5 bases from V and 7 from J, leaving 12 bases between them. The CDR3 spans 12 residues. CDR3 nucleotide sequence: TGTGCCAGCAGTCCCGTTGATGAGGAGCAGTACTTC. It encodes CASSPVDEEQYF.

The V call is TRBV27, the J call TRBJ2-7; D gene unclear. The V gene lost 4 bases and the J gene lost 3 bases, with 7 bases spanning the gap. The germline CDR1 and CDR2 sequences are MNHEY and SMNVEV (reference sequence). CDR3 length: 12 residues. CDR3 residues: CASSSSGYEQYF. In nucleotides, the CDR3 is TGTGCCAGCAGTTCGTCAGGCTACGAGCAGTACTTC.

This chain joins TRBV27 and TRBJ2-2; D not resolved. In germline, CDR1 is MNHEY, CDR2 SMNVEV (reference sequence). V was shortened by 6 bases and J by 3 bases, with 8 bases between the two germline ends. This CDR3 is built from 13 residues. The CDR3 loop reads CASSPRHTGELFF. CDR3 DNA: TGTGCCAGCAGCCCACGGCACACCGGGGAGCTGTTTTTT.

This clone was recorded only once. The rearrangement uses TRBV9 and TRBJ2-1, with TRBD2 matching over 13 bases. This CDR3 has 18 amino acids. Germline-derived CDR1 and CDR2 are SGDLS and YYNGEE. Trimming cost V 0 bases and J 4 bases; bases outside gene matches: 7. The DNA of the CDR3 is TGTGCCAGCAGCGTAGGACTAGCGGGGGGATTAGAATACAATGAGCAGTTCTTC. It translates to CASSVGLAGGLEYNEQFF.

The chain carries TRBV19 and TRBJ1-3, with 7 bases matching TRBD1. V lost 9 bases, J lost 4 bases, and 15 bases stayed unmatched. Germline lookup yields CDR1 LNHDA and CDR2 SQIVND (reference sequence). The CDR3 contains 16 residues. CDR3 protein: CASSTRQGSGGNTIYF. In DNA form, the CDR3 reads TGTGCCAGCAGCACACGACAGGGCTCGGGAGGAAACACCATATATTTT.

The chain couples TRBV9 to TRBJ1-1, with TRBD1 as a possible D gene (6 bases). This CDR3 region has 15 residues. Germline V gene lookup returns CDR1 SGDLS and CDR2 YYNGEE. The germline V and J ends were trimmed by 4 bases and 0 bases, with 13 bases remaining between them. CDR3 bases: TGTGCCAGCAGCTCAAAGGGGGTCTTGAACACTGAAGCTTTCTTT. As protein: CASSSKGVLNTEAFF.

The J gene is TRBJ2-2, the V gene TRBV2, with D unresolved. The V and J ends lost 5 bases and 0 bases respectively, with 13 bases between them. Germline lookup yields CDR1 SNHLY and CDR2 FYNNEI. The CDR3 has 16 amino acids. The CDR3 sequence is CASSSRPPANTGELFF. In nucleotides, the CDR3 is TGTGCCAGCAGTAGCCGGCCCCCCGCGAACACCGGGGAGCTGTTTTTT. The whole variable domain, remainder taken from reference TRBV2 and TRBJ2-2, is EPEVTQTPSHQVTQMGQEVILRCVPISNHLYFYWYRQILGQKVEFLVSFYNNEISEKSEIFDDQFSVERPDGSNFTLKIRSTKLEDSAMYFCASSSRPPANTGELFFGEGSRLTVL.

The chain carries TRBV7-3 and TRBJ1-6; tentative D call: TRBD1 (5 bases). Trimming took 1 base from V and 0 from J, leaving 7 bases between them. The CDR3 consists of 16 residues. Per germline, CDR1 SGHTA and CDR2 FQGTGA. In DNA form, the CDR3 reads TGTGCCAGCAGCTTAAAGGGGAGCTCCTATAATTCACCCCTCCACTTT. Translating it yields CASSLKGSSYNSPLHF.

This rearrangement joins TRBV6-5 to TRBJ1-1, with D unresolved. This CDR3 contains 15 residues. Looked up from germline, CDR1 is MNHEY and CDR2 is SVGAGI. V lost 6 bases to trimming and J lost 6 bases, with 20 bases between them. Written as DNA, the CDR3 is TGTGCCAGCAGCCCCTCGGGCGGACCGATGGCTGAAGCTTTCTTT. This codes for CASSPSGGPMAEAFF.

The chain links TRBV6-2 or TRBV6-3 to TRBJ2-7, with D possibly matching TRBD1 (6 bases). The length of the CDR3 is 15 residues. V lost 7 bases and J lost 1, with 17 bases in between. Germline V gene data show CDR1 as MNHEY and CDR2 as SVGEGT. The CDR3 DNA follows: TGTGCCAGCACCCCATGGCAGGGGCAGTCCTACGAGCAGTACTTC. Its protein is CASTPWQGQSYEQYF.

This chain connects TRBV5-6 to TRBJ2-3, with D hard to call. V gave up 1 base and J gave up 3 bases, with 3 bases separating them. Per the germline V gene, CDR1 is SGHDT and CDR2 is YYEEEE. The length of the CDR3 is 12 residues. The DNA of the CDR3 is TGTGCCAGCAGCTTGAGTACAGATACGCAGTATTTT. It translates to CASSLSTDTQYF.

Here the CDR3 reads CASSIGQGSGEQYF. DNA for the CDR3: TGTGCCAGCAGTATTGGACAGGGTTCGGGGGAGCAGTACTTC. This chain connects TRBV6-2 or TRBV6-3 to TRBJ2-7; 8 bases align to TRBD1. This CDR3 contains 14 residues. Per the germline V gene, CDR1 is MNHEY and CDR2 is SVGEGT. The trim removed 5 bases at V and 7 bases at J, leaving 10 bases unmatched.

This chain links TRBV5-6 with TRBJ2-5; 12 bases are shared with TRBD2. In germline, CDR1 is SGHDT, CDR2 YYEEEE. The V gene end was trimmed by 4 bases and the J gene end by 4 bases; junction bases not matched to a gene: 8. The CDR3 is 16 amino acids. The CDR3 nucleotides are TGTGCCAGCAGCCCCCGGCTAGCGGGGGGGATAGAGACCCAGTACTTC. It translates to CASSPRLAGGIETQYF.

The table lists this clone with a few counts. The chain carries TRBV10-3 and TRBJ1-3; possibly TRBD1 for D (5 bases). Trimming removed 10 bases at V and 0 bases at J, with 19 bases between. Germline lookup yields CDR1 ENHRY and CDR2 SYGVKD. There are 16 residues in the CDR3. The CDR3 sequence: CATTPITRVSGNTIYF. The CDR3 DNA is TGTGCCACCACACCCATCACCAGGGTCTCTGGAAACACCATATATTTT.

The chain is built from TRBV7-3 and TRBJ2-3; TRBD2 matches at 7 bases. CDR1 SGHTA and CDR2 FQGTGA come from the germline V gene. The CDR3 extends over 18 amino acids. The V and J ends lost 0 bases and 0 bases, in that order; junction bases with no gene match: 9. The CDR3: CASSLTSGEYSSTDTQYF. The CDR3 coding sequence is TGTGCCAGCAGCTTAACGAGCGGGGAATACTCTAGCACAGATACGCAGTATTTT.

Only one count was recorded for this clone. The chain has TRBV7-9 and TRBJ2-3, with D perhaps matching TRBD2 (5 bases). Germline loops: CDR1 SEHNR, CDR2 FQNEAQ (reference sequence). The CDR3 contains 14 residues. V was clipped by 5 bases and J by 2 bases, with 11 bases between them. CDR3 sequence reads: CASSPGVYTDTQYF. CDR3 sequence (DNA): TGTGCCAGCAGCCCCGGGGTGTACACAGATACGCAGTATTTT.

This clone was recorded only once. The CDR3 DNA reads TGTGCCAGCAGCTATGCGGAGACCCAGTACTTC. Translating gives CASSYAETQYF. The rearrangement uses TRBV7-9 and TRBJ2-5; D remains ambiguous. V shed 4 bases and J shed 5 bases, with 5 bases lying between them. In germline, CDR1 is SEHNR, CDR2 FQNEAQ (reference sequence). The CDR3 covers 11 residues.

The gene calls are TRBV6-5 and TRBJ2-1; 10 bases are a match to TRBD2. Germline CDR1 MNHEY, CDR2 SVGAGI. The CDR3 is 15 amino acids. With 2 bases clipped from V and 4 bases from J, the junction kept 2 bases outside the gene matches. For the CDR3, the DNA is TGTGCCAGCAGTTACCGGACTAGCGGTTACAATGAGCAGTTCTTC. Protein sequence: CASSYRTSGYNEQFF.

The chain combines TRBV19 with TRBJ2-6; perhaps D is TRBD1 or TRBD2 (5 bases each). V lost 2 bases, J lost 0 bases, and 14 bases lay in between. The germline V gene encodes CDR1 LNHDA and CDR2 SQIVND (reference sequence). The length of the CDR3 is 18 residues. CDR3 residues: CASSIFRTDSSGANVLTF. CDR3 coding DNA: TGTGCCAGTAGTATATTCCGGACTGACAGCTCTGGGGCCAACGTCCTGACTTTC. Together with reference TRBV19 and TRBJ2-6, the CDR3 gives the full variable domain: DGGITQSPKYLFRKEGQNVTLSCEQNLNHDAMYWYRQDPGQGLRLIYYSQIVNDFQKGDIAEGYSVSREKKESFPLTVTSAQKNPTAFYLCASSIFRTDSSGANVLTFGAGSRLTVL.

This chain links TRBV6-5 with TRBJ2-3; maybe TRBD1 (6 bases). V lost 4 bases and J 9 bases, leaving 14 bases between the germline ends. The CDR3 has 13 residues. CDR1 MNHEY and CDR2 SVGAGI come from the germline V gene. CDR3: CASSWQDSGTQYF. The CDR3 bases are TGTGCCAGCAGTTGGCAGGACAGTGGCACGCAGTATTTT.

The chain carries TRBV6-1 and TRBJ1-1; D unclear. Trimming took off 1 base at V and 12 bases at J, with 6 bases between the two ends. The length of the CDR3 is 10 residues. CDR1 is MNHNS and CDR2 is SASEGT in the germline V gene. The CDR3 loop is CASSEDGTFF. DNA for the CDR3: TGTGCCAGCAGTGAAGATGGGACTTTCTTT.

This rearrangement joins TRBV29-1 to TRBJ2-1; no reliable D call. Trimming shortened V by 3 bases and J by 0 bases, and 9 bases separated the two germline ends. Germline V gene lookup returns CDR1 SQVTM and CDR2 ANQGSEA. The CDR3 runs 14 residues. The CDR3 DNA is TGCAGCGTTGACGGTGTGAGCTCCTACAATGAGCAGTTCTTC. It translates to CSVDGVSSYNEQFF.

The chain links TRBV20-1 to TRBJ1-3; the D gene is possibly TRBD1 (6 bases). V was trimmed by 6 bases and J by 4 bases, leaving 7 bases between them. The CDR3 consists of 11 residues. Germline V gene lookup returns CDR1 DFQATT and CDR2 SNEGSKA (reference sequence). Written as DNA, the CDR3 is TGCAGTGCAGGACAGGGAAACACCATATATTTT. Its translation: CSAGQGNTIYF.

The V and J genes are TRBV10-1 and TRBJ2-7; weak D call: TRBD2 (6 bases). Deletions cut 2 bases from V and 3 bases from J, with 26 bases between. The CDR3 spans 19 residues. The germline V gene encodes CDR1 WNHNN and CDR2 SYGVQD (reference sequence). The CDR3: CASSETLDEYSGDFYEQYF. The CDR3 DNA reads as TGCGCCAGCAGTGAGACACTGGACGAGTATTCGGGAGACTTCTACGAGCAGTACTTC.

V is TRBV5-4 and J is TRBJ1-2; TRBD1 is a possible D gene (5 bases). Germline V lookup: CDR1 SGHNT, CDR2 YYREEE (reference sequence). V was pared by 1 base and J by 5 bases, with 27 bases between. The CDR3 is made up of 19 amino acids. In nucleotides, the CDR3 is TGTGCCAGCAGCTTGCCTGGGCCGCAGGGCGCCTCCGACCAGTATGGCTACACCTTC. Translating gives CASSLPGPQGASDQYGYTF.